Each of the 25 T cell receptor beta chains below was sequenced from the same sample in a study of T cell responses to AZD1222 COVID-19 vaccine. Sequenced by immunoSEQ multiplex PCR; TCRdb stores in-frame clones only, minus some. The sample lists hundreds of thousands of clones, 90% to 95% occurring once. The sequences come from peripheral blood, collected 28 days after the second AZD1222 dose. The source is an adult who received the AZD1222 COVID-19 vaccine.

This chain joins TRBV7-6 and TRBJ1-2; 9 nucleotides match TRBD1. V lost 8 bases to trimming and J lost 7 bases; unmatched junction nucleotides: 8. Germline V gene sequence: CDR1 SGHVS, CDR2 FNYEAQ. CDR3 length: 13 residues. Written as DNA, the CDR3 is TGTGCCAGCGCACCGGACAGGGGAAGTGGCTACACCTTC. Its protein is CASAPDRGSGYTF.

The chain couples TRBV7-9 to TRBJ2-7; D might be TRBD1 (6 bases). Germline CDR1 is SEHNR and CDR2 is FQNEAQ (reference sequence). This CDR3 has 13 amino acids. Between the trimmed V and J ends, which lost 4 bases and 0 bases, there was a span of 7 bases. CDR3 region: CASSSGDSYEQYF. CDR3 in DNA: TGTGCCAGCAGCTCAGGGGACTCCTACGAGCAGTACTTC.

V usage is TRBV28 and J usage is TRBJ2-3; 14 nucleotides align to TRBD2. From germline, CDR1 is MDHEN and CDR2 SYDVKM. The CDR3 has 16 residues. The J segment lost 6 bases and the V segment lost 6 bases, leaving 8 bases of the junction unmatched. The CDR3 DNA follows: TGTGCCAGCAGACTGACTAGCGGGAGGGCCTCGGATACGCAGTATTTT. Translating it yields CASRLTSGRASDTQYF.

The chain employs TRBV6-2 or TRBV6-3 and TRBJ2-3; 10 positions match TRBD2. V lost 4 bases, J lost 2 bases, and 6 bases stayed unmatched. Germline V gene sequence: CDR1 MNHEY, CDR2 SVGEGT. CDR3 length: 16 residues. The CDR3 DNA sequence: TGTGCCAGCAGTTCGCGACTAGCGGGCAACACAGATACGCAGTATTTT. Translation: CASSSRLAGNTDTQYF.

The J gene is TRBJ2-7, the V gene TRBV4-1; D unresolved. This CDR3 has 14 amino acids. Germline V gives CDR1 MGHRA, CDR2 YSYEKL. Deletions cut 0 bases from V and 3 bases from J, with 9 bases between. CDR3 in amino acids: CASSQDQIVYEQYF. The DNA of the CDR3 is TGCGCCAGCAGCCAAGATCAGATAGTCTACGAGCAGTACTTC.

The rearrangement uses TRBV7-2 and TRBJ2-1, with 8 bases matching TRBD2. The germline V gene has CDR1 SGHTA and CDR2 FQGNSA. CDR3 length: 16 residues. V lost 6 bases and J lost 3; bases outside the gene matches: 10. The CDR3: CASSRQAGALYNEQFF. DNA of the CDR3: TGTGCCAGCAGTCGCCAAGCGGGAGCGCTCTACAATGAGCAGTTCTTC.

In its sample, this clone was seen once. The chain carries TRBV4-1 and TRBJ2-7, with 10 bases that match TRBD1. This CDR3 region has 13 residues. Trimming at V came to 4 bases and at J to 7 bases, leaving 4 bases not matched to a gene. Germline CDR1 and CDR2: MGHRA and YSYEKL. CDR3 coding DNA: TGCGCCAGCAGCCCCGGGACAGGGGTGGAGCAGTACTTC. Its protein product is CASSPGTGVEQYF.

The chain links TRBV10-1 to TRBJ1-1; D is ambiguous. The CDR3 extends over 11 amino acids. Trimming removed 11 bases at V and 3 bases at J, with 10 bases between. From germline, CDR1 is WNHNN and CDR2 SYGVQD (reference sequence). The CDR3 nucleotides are TGCGCCTCTTTTATGCACACTGAAGCTTTCTTT. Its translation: CASFMHTEAFF.

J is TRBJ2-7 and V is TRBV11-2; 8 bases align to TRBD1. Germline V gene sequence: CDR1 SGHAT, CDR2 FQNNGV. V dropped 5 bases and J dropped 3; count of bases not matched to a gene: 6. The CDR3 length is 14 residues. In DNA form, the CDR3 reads TGTGCCAGCAGCATCGGCAGGGGGCACTACGAGCAGTACTTC. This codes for CASSIGRGHYEQYF.

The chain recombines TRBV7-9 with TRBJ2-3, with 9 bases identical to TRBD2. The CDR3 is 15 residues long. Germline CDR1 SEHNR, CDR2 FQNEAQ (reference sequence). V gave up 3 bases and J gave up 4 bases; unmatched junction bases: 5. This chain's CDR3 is CASSLERGDADTQYF. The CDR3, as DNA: TGTGCCAGCAGCTTGGAGCGGGGGGATGCAGATACGCAGTATTTT.

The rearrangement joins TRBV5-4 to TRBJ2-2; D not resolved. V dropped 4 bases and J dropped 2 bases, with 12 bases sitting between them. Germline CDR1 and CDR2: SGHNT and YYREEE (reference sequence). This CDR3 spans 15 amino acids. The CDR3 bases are TGTGCCAGCAGCCCCGCTGGGTATAACACCGGGGAGCTGTTTTTT. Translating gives CASSPAGYNTGELFF.

CDR3 protein: CASSPGRGQITEAFF. For the CDR3, the DNA is TGTGCCAGCAGCCCGGGGAGGGGTCAGATCACTGAAGCTTTCTTT. The chain employs TRBV7-9 and TRBJ1-1; a weak D match, TRBD1 (5 bases). Germline CDR1 is SEHNR and CDR2 is FQNEAQ (reference sequence). With 5 bases removed from V and 4 bases from J, the gap between germline ends came to 17 bases. The CDR3 length is 15 residues.

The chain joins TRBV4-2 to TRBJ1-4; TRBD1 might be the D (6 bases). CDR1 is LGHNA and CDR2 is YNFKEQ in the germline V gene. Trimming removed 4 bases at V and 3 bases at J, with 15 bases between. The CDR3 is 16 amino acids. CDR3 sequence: CASSRSLAGANEKLFF. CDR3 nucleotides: TGTGCCAGCAGCCGATCCCTCGCAGGGGCTAATGAAAAACTGTTTTTT.

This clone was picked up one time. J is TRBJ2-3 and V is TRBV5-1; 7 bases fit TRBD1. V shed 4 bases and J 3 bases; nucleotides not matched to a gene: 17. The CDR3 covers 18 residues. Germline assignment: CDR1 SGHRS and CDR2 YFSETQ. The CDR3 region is CASSLMGETGMGTDTQYF. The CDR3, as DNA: TGCGCCAGCAGCCTAATGGGGGAGACAGGGATGGGGACAGATACGCAGTATTTT.

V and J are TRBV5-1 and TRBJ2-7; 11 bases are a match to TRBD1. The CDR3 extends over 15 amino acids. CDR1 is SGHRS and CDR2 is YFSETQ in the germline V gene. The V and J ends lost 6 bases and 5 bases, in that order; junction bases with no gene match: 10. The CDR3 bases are TGCGCCAGCAACCTAGGACAGGGGGCGAGGGACGAGCAGTACTTC. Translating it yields CASNLGQGARDEQYF.

CDR3 loop: CASSRRYNEQFF. The CDR3 DNA follows: TGTGCCAGCAGCCGCCGGTACAATGAGCAGTTCTTC. The rearrangement links TRBV28 to TRBJ2-1; no clear D. Germline V gives CDR1 MDHEN, CDR2 SYDVKM. The CDR3 has 12 amino acids. Trimming shortened V by 6 bases and J by 4 bases, and 7 bases separated the two germline ends. Supplemented by reference TRBV28 and TRBJ2-1, the full variable domain reads DVKVTQSSRYLVKRTGEKVFLECVQDMDHENMFWYRQDPGLGLRLIYFSYDVKMKEKGDIPEGYSVSREKKERFSLILESASTNQTSMYLCASSRRYNEQFFGPGTRLTVL.

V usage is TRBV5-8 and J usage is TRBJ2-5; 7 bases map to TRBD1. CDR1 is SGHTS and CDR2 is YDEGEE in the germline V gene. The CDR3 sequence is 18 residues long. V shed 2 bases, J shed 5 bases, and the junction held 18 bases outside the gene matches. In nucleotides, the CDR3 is TGTGCCAGCAGCTTTGGGCTTAAACAGGGGCTGGCGGGTGAGACCCAGTACTTC. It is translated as CASSFGLKQGLAGETQYF. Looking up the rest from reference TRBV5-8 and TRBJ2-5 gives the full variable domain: EAGVTQSPTHLIKTRGQQATLRCSPISGHTSVYWYQQALGLGLQFLLWYDEGEERNRGNFPPRFSGRQFPNYSSELNVNALELEDSALYLCASSFGLKQGLAGETQYFGPGTRLLVL.

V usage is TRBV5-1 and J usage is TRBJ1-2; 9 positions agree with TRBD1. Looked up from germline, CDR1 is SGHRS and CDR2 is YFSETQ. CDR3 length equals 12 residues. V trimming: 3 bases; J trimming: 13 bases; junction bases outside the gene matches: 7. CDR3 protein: CASSWGQGFFTF. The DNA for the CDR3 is TGCGCCAGCAGCTGGGGACAGGGCTTTTTCACCTTC.

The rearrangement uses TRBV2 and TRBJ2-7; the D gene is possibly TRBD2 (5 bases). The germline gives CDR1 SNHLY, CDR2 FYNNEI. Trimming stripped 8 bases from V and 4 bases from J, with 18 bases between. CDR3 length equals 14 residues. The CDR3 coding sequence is TGTGCCAGCTTCCGGGGTTCCGGGTGGTACGAGCAGTACTTC. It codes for CASFRGSGWYEQYF.

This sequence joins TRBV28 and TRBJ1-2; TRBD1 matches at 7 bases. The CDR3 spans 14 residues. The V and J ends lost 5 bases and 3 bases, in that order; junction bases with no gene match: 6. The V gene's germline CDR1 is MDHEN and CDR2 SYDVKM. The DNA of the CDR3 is TGTGCCAGCAGTCCCGGGACAGCTCACTATGGCTACACCTTC. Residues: CASSPGTAHYGYTF.

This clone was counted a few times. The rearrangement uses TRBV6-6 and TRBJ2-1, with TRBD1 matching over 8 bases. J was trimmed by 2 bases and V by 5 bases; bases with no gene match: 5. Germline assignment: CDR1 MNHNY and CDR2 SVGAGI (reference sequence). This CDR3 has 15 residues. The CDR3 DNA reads TGTGCCAGCAGTGCCGACAGGGGAGCCTACAATGAGCAGTTCTTC. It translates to CASSADRGAYNEQFF.

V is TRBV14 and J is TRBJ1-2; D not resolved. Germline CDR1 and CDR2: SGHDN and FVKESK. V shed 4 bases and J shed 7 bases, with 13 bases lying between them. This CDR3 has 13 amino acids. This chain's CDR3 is CASSPLPDVGYTF. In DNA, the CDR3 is TGTGCCAGCAGCCCGTTACCGGACGTTGGCTACACCTTC.

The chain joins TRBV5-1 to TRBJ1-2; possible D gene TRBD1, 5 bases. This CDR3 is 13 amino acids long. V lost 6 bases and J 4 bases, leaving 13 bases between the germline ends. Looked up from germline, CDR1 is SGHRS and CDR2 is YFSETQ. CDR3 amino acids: CASTPDGAYGYTF. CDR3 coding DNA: TGCGCCAGCACCCCAGACGGGGCCTATGGCTACACCTTC. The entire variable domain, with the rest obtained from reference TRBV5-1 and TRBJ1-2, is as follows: KAGVTQTPRYLIKTRGQQVTLSCSPISGHRSVSWYQQTPGQGLQFLFEYFSETQRNKGNFPGRFSGRQFSNSRSEMNVSTLELGDSALYLCASTPDGAYGYTFGSGTRLTVV.

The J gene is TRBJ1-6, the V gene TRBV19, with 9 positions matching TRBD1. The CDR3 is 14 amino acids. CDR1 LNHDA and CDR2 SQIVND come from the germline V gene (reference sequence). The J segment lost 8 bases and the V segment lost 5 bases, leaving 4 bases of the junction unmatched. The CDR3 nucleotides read TGTGCCAGTAGTCCCGGACAGGGGTATTCACCCCTCCACTTT. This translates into CASSPGQGYSPLHF. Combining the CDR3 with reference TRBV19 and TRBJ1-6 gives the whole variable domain DGGITQSPKYLFRKEGQNVTLSCEQNLNHDAMYWYRQDPGQGLRLIYYSQIVNDFQKGDIAEGYSVSREKKESFPLTVTSAQKNPTAFYLCASSPGQGYSPLHFGNGTRLTVT.

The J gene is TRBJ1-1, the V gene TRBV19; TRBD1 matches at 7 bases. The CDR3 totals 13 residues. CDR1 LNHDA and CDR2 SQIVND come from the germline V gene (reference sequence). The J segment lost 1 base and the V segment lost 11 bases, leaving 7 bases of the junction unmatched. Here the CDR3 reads CAVRQGPNTEAFF. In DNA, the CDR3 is TGTGCCGTTAGACAGGGACCGAACACTGAAGCTTTCTTT.